The 30 T cell receptor beta chains listed next were all sequenced from one sample in a study of control samples from healthy donors and cancer patients. Some clones are missing from TCRdb's copy, which holds only in-frame ones; the method was immunoSEQ multiplex PCR. The table shows 150,000 to 200,000 clones, with more than 90% occurring only once. Sequenced material: blood. These receptors all come from a man aged 30-40 years in good health.

This clone was seen a handful of times. V and J are TRBV5-1 and TRBJ1-4, with D possibly TRBD1 on 6 matching bases. CDR1 is SGHRS and CDR2 is YFSETQ in the germline V gene. This CDR3 comprises 14 residues. V was pared by 4 bases and J by 3 bases, with 10 bases between. The CDR3 protein is CASSPGQSNEKLFF. CDR3 in DNA: TGCGCCAGCAGCCCTGGACAGTCTAATGAAAAACTGTTTTTT.

The chain has TRBV27 and TRBJ1-1; possible D gene TRBD1, 5 bases. The CDR3 covers 14 residues. Trimming took off 4 bases at V and 1 base at J, with 10 bases between the two ends. Germline V gene data show CDR1 as MNHEY and CDR2 as SMNVEV (reference sequence). The chain's CDR3 is CASSSAGPNTEAFF. The CDR3 DNA is TGTGCCAGCAGTTCCGCAGGGCCGAACACTGAAGCTTTCTTT.

The CDR3: CASSTHRGAPETQYF. CDR3 nucleotide sequence: TGCGCCAGCAGTACCCATCGGGGGGCGCCGGAGACCCAGTACTTC. The gene calls are TRBV10-1 and TRBJ2-5; TRBD2 is a possible D gene (7 bases). Germline CDR1 WNHNN, CDR2 SYGVQD (reference sequence). Trimming cost V 5 bases and J 5 bases, with 18 bases left between them. The CDR3 consists of 15 residues.

This chain joins TRBV19 and TRBJ2-7, with 8 nucleotides matching TRBD2. The CDR3 length is 12 residues. Germline V lookup: CDR1 LNHDA, CDR2 SQIVND (reference sequence). With 2 bases clipped from V and 6 bases from J, the junction kept 0 bases outside the gene matches. The CDR3 DNA follows: TGTGCCAGTAGTATACGGGGGGGCGAGCAGTACTTC. Translation: CASSIRGGEQYF.

Points on this clone: Relative to the germline gene, one junction end is altered; a read error may explain this. The chain links TRBV28 to TRBJ1-1; 9 bases are shared with TRBD1. The CDR3 consists of 16 residues. Germline CDR1 reads MDHEN; CDR2 reads SYDVKM. The CDR3 DNA sequence: TGTGCCAGCACTTTATTACCGGGACAGGGTCTTACTGAAGCTTTCTTT. Translation: CASTLLPGQGLTEAFF. The full variable domain, rest sourced from reference TRBV28 and TRBJ1-1, is DVKVTQSSRYLVKRTGEKVFLECVQDMDHENMFWYRQDPGLGLRLIYFSYDVKMKEKGDIPEGYSVSREKKERFSLILESASTNQTSMYLCASTLLPGQGLTEAFFGQGTRLTVV.

The chain uses TRBV9 and TRBJ1-1; D uncertain. The CDR3 extends over 13 amino acids. Trimming cost V 0 bases and J 4 bases, with 7 bases left between them. CDR1 is SGDLS and CDR2 is YYNGEE in the germline V gene. In DNA form, the CDR3 reads TGTGCCAGCAGCGTAGGTGGGTTCACTGAAGCTTTCTTT. Translated: CASSVGGFTEAFF.

V usage is TRBV12-3 or TRBV12-4 and J usage is TRBJ1-5, with TRBD1 matching 7 bases. Trimming removed 6 bases from V and 7 bases from J; junction bases left unmatched: 6. The CDR3 extends over 13 amino acids. The CDR3 here is CASRSGGGQPQHF. DNA of the CDR3: TGTGCCAGCAGATCAGGGGGGGGCCAGCCCCAGCATTTT.

The chain uses TRBV19 and TRBJ2-5; no clear D gene. V was trimmed by 2 bases and J by 1 base, leaving 14 bases between them. CDR1 and CDR2 (germline): LNHDA, SQIVND (reference sequence). The CDR3 contains 16 residues. The CDR3 reads CASSITNPGGQETQYF. DNA for the CDR3: TGTGCCAGTAGTATAACGAATCCCGGTGGCCAAGAGACCCAGTACTTC.

The chain is built from TRBV2 and TRBJ1-2; the D is unclear. The germline CDR1 and CDR2 sequences are SNHLY and FYNNEI. The CDR3 covers 14 residues. Trimming cost V 3 bases and J 5 bases, with 13 bases left between them. CDR3: CASSDYGPGYGYTF. In nucleotides, the CDR3 is TGTGCCAGCAGTGATTACGGGCCTGGATATGGCTACACCTTC.

V gene TRBV27 combines with J gene TRBJ2-7; perhaps TRBD2 as D (6 bases). Germline-derived CDR1 and CDR2 are MNHEY and SMNVEV (reference sequence). Trimming removed 6 bases at V and 6 bases at J, with 18 bases between. CDR3 length: 14 residues. The CDR3 loop reads CASSRGTPPLEQYF. The CDR3 DNA reads TGTGCCAGCAGCCGCGGGACGCCCCCTCTCGAGCAGTACTTC.

The chain employs TRBV7-2 and TRBJ2-7, with 7 bases aligning to TRBD2. Losses at the gene ends were 1 base for V and 3 bases for J; bases not matched to a gene: 6. The CDR3 covers 15 residues. Looked up from germline, CDR1 is SGHTA and CDR2 is FQGNSA. The CDR3 reads CASSLDSGLVYEQYF. The DNA of the CDR3 is TGTGCCAGCAGCTTAGATTCCGGACTAGTCTACGAGCAGTACTTC.

On this clone: The DNA is omitted, as the CDR3 cannot be located on it reliably, and the CDR3 follows TCRdb's listing. The chain has TRBV6-4 and TRBJ1-5. The CDR3 has 13 residues if both end residues are counted. In germline, CDR1 is MRHNA, CDR2 SNTAGT. The CDR3 spells CASSESSGQPQHF.

The J gene is TRBJ2-3, the V gene TRBV9; 11 nucleotides agree with TRBD2. The germline gives CDR1 SGDLS, CDR2 YYNGEE. CDR3 length: 16 amino acids. V trimming: 0 bases; J trimming: 4 bases; junction bases outside the gene matches: 4. In DNA, the CDR3 is TGTGCCAGCAGCGTAGGGGCTAGCGGGGGGTCAGATACGCAGTATTTT. Protein: CASSVGASGGSDTQYF. Combining the CDR3 with reference TRBV9 and TRBJ2-3 gives the whole variable domain DSGVTQTPKHLITATGQRVTLRCSPRSGDLSVYWYQQSLDQGLQFLIQYYNGEERAKGNILERFSAQQFPDLHSELNLSSLELGDSALYFCASSVGASGGSDTQYFGPGTRLTVL.

The rearrangement links TRBV6-6 to TRBJ2-1, with a weak D call TRBD1 (5 bases). Between the trimmed V and J ends, which lost 7 bases and 4 bases, there was a span of 11 bases. CDR1 is MNHNY, CDR2 SVGAGI, per germline (reference sequence). The CDR3 covers 13 residues. CDR3 region: CASMFQGYNEQFF. The CDR3 DNA follows: TGTGCCAGCATGTTTCAGGGTTACAATGAGCAGTTCTTC.

The genes are TRBV5-6 and TRBJ2-4; 7 bases line up with TRBD2. The CDR3 loop spans 14 amino acids. V lost 0 bases, J lost 8 bases, and 5 bases stayed unmatched. Germline-derived CDR1 and CDR2 are SGHDT and YYEEEE. The CDR3 DNA reads TGTGCCAGCAGCTTGGAGGCAGGGAGGGACATTCAGTACTTC. This codes for CASSLEAGRDIQYF.

This clone occurred once. The CDR3, as DNA: TGTGCCAGCAGCGTAGCCGGGGATACAAATCAGCCCCAGCATTTT. Its protein is CASSVAGDTNQPQHF. The chain uses TRBV9 and TRBJ1-5, with D hard to call. Between the trimmed V and J ends, which lost 0 bases and 4 bases, there was a span of 11 bases. The CDR3 length is 15 residues. Germline lookup yields CDR1 SGDLS and CDR2 YYNGEE. Filled out from reference TRBV9 and TRBJ1-5, the complete variable domain reads DSGVTQTPKHLITATGQRVTLRCSPRSGDLSVYWYQQSLDQGLQFLIQYYNGEERAKGNILERFSAQQFPDLHSELNLSSLELGDSALYFCASSVAGDTNQPQHFGDGTRLSIL.

V is TRBV19 and J is TRBJ2-2, with unresolved D. Germline V gene data show CDR1 as LNHDA and CDR2 as SQIVND (reference sequence). V was shortened by 7 bases and J by 1 base, with 10 bases between the two germline ends. CDR3 length equals 14 residues. The CDR3 DNA is TGTGCCAGTAAAGATATCTGGAACACCGGGGAGCTGTTTTTT. Amino acids: CASKDIWNTGELFF.

The chain combines TRBV25-1 with TRBJ1-1; 8 bases map to TRBD1. The V and J ends lost 6 bases and 4 bases, in that order; junction bases with no gene match: 4. CDR3 length equals 13 residues. The V gene's germline CDR1 is MGHDK and CDR2 SYGVNS. The chain's CDR3 is CASSLTGGTEAFF. CDR3 nucleotide sequence: TGTGCCAGCAGCCTAACAGGGGGCACTGAAGCTTTCTTT.

This clone occurred once. The chain uses TRBV9 and TRBJ2-1, with D perhaps being TRBD1 or TRBD2 (5 bases each). From germline, CDR1 is SGDLS and CDR2 YYNGEE. The CDR3 totals 15 residues. The V end was cut by 0 bases, the J end by 7 bases, with 14 bases between. The CDR3 DNA reads TGTGCCAGCAGCGTAGAGGACCGATGGGGGAATGAGCAGTTCTTC. It translates to CASSVEDRWGNEQFF.

The rearrangement uses TRBV28 and TRBJ1-3; weak D call: TRBD1 (5 bases). The length of the CDR3 is 15 residues. CDR1 is MDHEN, CDR2 SYDVKM, per germline. The V end lost 4 bases, the J end lost 3 bases, and 13 bases lay between the germline ends. CDR3: CASSSPGSRGNTIYF. CDR3 nucleotide sequence: TGTGCCAGCAGTTCACCAGGGTCTCGTGGAAACACCATATATTTT.

The chain carries TRBV19 and TRBJ1-4, with D possibly matching TRBD1 (5 bases). The CDR3 runs to 16 residues. V dropped 6 bases and J dropped 8 bases, with 22 bases sitting between them. Germline CDR1 reads LNHDA; CDR2 reads SQIVND (reference sequence). CDR3 DNA sequence: TGTGCCAGTAGCCCCCGCACAGGAGGGTTTGGGGAAAAACTGTTTTTT. Translating it yields CASSPRTGGFGEKLFF.

V gene TRBV3-1 (or the pseudogene TRBV3-2) combines with J gene TRBJ1-6; 7 nucleotides agree with TRBD1. The ends lost 2 bases at V and 10 bases at J; junction bases unmatched: 11. This CDR3 spans 16 amino acids. Germline-derived CDR1 and CDR2 are LGHDT and YNNKEL (reference sequence). CDR3: CASSQFPGQRGSPLHF. Here the CDR3 DNA reads TGTGCCAGCAGCCAATTTCCGGGACAGCGCGGATCACCCCTCCACTTT.

This clone was seen only once. V gene TRBV9 combines with J gene TRBJ2-1, with D maybe TRBD2 (5 bases). The CDR3 covers 14 residues. Trimming shortened V by 0 bases and J by 10 bases, and 14 bases separated the two germline ends. Germline lookup yields CDR1 SGDLS and CDR2 YYNGEE. The CDR3 DNA is TGTGCCAGCAGCGTAGGCCCCGGGGTCACAGAGCAGTTCTTC. It yields the protein CASSVGPGVTEQFF. Full variable domain (missing parts from reference TRBV9 and TRBJ2-1): DSGVTQTPKHLITATGQRVTLRCSPRSGDLSVYWYQQSLDQGLQFLIQYYNGEERAKGNILERFSAQQFPDLHSELNLSSLELGDSALYFCASSVGPGVTEQFFGPGTRLTVL.

The genes are TRBV28 and TRBJ2-1; the D is unclear. Germline values: CDR1 MDHEN, CDR2 SYDVKM. This CDR3 region has 12 residues. V was clipped by 1 base and J by 7 bases, with 5 bases between them. The CDR3 region has the DNA TGTGCCAGCAGTTTATCGCTTAATGAGCAGTTCTTC. Amino acid sequence: CASSLSLNEQFF.

This chain links TRBV5-8 with TRBJ2-7; 11 bases match TRBD1. Germline trimming cut 5 bases from V and 3 bases from J; bases unmatched to any gene: 4. Germline V gives CDR1 SGHTS, CDR2 YDEGEE. The CDR3 runs 14 residues. CDR3 nucleotide sequence: TGTGCCAGCAGGGTGGGACAGGGGGGCTACGAGCAGTACTTC. Translated, it gives CASRVGQGGYEQYF.

The CDR3 loop reads CASSLARAYEQYF. As DNA, the CDR3 is TGTGCCAGCAGCTTAGCCCGGGCCTACGAGCAGTACTTC. The gene calls are TRBV7-8 and TRBJ2-7; D remains ambiguous. Germline CDR1 SGHVS, CDR2 FQNEAQ. CDR3 length: 13 residues. Trimming removed 0 bases at V and 2 bases at J, with 5 bases between. Looking up the rest from reference TRBV7-8 and TRBJ2-7 gives the full variable domain: GAGVSQSPRYKVAKRGQDVALRCDPISGHVSLFWYQQALGQGPEFLTYFQNEAQLDKSGLPSDRFFAERPEGSVSTLKIQRTQQEDSAVYLCASSLARAYEQYFGPGTRLTVT.

V and J are TRBV28 and TRBJ2-1; 7 bases fit TRBD2. V lost 5 bases, J lost 3 bases, and 13 bases stayed unmatched. The germline V gene has CDR1 MDHEN and CDR2 SYDVKM. The CDR3 totals 17 residues. The chain's CDR3 is CASSTRARGGSYNEQFF. DNA for the CDR3: TGTGCCAGCAGTACTAGAGCTAGGGGCGGGAGCTACAATGAGCAGTTCTTC. Supplemented by reference TRBV28 and TRBJ2-1, the full variable domain reads DVKVTQSSRYLVKRTGEKVFLECVQDMDHENMFWYRQDPGLGLRLIYFSYDVKMKEKGDIPEGYSVSREKKERFSLILESASTNQTSMYLCASSTRARGGSYNEQFFGPGTRLTVL.

V and J are TRBV19 and TRBJ2-1; perhaps TRBD1 as D (5 bases). The ends were cut back, 1 base at V and 4 bases at J, with 8 bases in the middle. The CDR3 sequence is 14 residues long. Per the germline V gene, CDR1 is LNHDA and CDR2 is SQIVND (reference sequence). The CDR3 loop is CASSIAAGYNEQFF. CDR3 bases: TGTGCCAGTAGTATAGCGGCAGGGTACAATGAGCAGTTCTTC. The complete variable domain, with remaining parts taken from reference TRBV19 and TRBJ2-1, reads DGGITQSPKYLFRKEGQNVTLSCEQNLNHDAMYWYRQDPGQGLRLIYYSQIVNDFQKGDIAEGYSVSREKKESFPLTVTSAQKNPTAFYLCASSIAAGYNEQFFGPGTRLTVL.

This rearrangement joins TRBV18 to TRBJ1-6; the D is unclear. V lost 2 bases and J lost 5, with 7 bases in between. The CDR3 loop spans 14 amino acids. Germline V gene data show CDR1 as KGHSH and CDR2 as LQKENI. CDR3 protein: CASSPAPNNSPLHF. In DNA, the CDR3 is TGTGCCAGCTCACCAGCCCCGAATAATTCACCCCTCCACTTT.

The V call is TRBV9, the J call TRBJ1-1; D gene unclear. There are 13 residues in the CDR3. Germline lookup yields CDR1 SGDLS and CDR2 YYNGEE. V lost 0 bases and J lost 3, with 6 bases in between. The DNA for the CDR3 is TGTGCCAGCAGCGTAGACCTATACACTGAAGCTTTCTTT. Protein product: CASSVDLYTEAFF.